This is a list of T cell receptor beta chains from one sample in a study of blood T cell repertoires in COVID-19. Here immunoSEQ multiplex PCR was the method, and the copy in TCRdb shows in-frame clones only, minus some. In the table there are under 70,000 clones, approximately 80% of which are singletons. Sequencing was done on a sample of peripheral blood. The receptors were sampled from a woman older than 75 with active or convalescent COVID-19. Both conserved end residues are part of each CDR3. Fields, in order: clone size, V gene, J gene, D gene, CDR3 protein, CDR3 DNA. The D gene is left open where the match is weak. Some rows mark clone size as missing; the rest say once, few, many or name a class of expanded clone.

NA,TRBV2,TRBJ1-2,NA,CASSDVTVRGYTF,TGTGCCAGCAGTGACGTGACAGTTCGTGGCTACACCTTC
NA,TRBV30,TRBJ1-1,NA,CAWNLDRNTEAFF,TGTGCCTGGAACTTAGACAGAAACACTGAAGCTTTCTTT
NA,TRBV12-1,TRBJ1-5,NA,CASSSTGTGDESNQPQHF,TGTGCCAGCAGCTCGACCGGGACAGGGGATGAAAGCAATCAGCCCCAGCATTTT
NA,TRBV2,TRBJ1-5,NA,CASSEARGAGQPQHF,TGTGCCAGCAGTGAGGCCAGGGGCGCCGGGCAGCCCCAGCATTTT
NA,TRBV13,TRBJ1-4,TRBD1,CASSAGTGTPSTNEKLFF,TGTGCCAGCAGCGCCGGGACAGGGACACCTTCAACTAATGAAAAACTGTTTTTT
NA,TRBV5-1,TRBJ1-2,TRBD1,CASSLVQGAHGYTF,TGCGCCAGCAGCTTGGTTCAGGGGGCTCATGGCTACACCTTC
NA,TRBV5-1,TRBJ1-1,NA,CASSLSTGNTEAFF,TGCGCCAGCAGCTTATCGACAGGGAACACTGAAGCTTTCTTT
NA,TRBV2,TRBJ2-1,TRBD1,CASTRDRESEQFF,TGTGCCAGCACCCGGGACAGGGAGAGTGAGCAGTTCTTC
NA,TRBV19,TRBJ1-1,TRBD1,CASSGQGVNTEAFF,TGTGCCAGTAGTGGGCAGGGGGTGAACACTGAAGCTTTCTTT
NA,TRBV2,TRBJ2-3,NA,CASSSADTQYF,TGTGCCAGCAGTTCGGCAGATACGCAGTATTTT
NA,TRBV9,TRBJ1-4,NA,CASSVGGRGNEKLFF,TGTGCCAGCAGCGTAGGGGGTAGGGGTAATGAAAAACTGTTTTTT
NA,TRBV29-1,TRBJ1-3,NA,CSVERGSGNTIYF,TGCAGCGTTGAACGGGGCTCTGGAAACACCATATATTTT
NA,TRBV5-1,TRBJ1-4,NA,CASSLVAGAEKLFF,TGCGCCAGCAGCTTGGTGGCAGGGGCTGAAAAACTGTTTTTT
once,TRBV19,TRBJ1-5,NA,CASRGPRQPQHF,TGTGCCAGCAGGGGCCCGAGACAGCCCCAGCATTTT
NA,TRBV15,TRBJ2-1,NA,CATSRSGTSNEQFF,TGTGCCACCAGCCGATCCGGGACAAGCAATGAGCAGTTCTTC
NA,TRBV12-3/TRBV12-4,TRBJ1-5,TRBD1,CASSLQGQQPQHF,TGTGCCAGCAGTCTACAGGGACAGCAGCCCCAGCATTTT
NA,TRBV6-9,TRBJ1-3,NA,CASSYIGVTIYF,TGTGCCAGCAGTTACATAGGGGTCACCATATATTTT
NA,TRBV13,TRBJ1-2,TRBD1,CASSSSGQGVPYTF,TGTGCCAGCAGCTCCTCAGGACAGGGGGTCCCCTACACCTTC
NA,TRBV2,TRBJ1-2,NA,CASSRTEGVYGYTF,TGTGCCAGCAGTCGGACAGAGGGAGTCTATGGCTACACCTTC
NA,TRBV11-3,TRBJ1-2,TRBD1,CASSLLSGGSNYGYTF,TGTGCCAGCAGCTTACTTTCAGGGGGGTCTAACTATGGCTACACCTTC
NA,TRBV6-5,TRBJ1-4,NA,CASSLQGLSNEKLFF,TGTGCCAGCAGCCTACAGGGTTTGTCTAATGAAAAACTGTTTTTT
NA,TRBV20-1,TRBJ2-2,NA,CSAYASGELFF,TGCAGTGCCTATGCGTCCGGGGAGCTGTTTTTT
few,TRBV7-9,TRBJ1-1,NA,CASSLGGVRTEAFF,TGTGCCAGCAGCTTAGGGGGGGTCCGCACTGAAGCTTTCTTT
NA,TRBV10-1,TRBJ1-5,NA,CASSEPAAGWRQPQHF,TGCGCCAGCAGTGAGCCCGCGGCAGGGTGGCGGCAGCCCCAGCATTTT
NA,TRBV5-1,TRBJ1-4,NA,CASSSLGGEKLFF,TGCGCCAGCAGCAGCCTAGGGGGTGAAAAACTGTTTTTT
NA,TRBV27,TRBJ2-7,NA,CASSLNGGQMSYEQYF,TGTGCCAGCAGTTTAAACGGGGGACAGATGTCCTACGAGCAGTACTTC
NA,TRBV2,TRBJ1-5,NA,CASSGQGNQPQHF,TGTGCCAGCTCAGGGCAGGGCAATCAGCCCCAGCATTTT
NA,TRBV5-5,TRBJ1-1,TRBD1,CASSPGTGGDTEAFF,TGTGCCAGCAGCCCCGGGACAGGGGGTGACACTGAAGCTTTCTTT
many,TRBV5-1,TRBJ1-4,TRBD1,CASSLGATGEGEKLFF,TGCGCCAGCAGCTTGGGAGCCACAGGGGAAGGTGAAAAACTGTTTTTT
NA,TRBV6-2/TRBV6-3,TRBJ1-5,NA,CASSPWGGNQPQHF,TGTGCCAGCAGTCCCTGGGGGGGCAATCAGCCCCAGCATTTT
NA,TRBV3-1/TRBV3-2,TRBJ1-2,TRBD1,CASSLGQVTYGYTF,TGTGCCAGCAGCCTCGGACAGGTTACTTATGGCTACACCTTC
NA,TRBV7-5,TRBJ1-1,NA,CARSDPGTGDGNTEAFF,TGTGCCAGAAGCGACCCCGGGACAGGGGACGGGAACACTGAAGCTTTCTTT
NA,TRBV5-5,TRBJ2-3,TRBD1,CASSLSPGQGSTDTQYF,TGTGCCAGCAGCTTATCTCCGGGACAGGGGAGCACAGATACGCAGTATTTT
NA,TRBV6-5,TRBJ1-1,NA,CASSQGRNTEAFF,TGTGCCAGCAGTCAGGGGCGGAACACTGAAGCTTTCTTT
many,TRBV5-4,TRBJ1-1,NA,CASSFRPGMNTEAFF,TGTGCCAGCAGCTTCAGACCGGGGATGAACACTGAAGCTTTCTTT
NA,TRBV11-2,TRBJ2-5,TRBD1,CASSLAGTAQETQYF,TGTGCCAGCAGCTTAGCCGGGACAGCTCAAGAGACCCAGTACTTC
NA,TRBV30,TRBJ2-2,NA,CAWSVDINTGELFF,TGTGCCTGGAGTGTTGACATAAACACCGGGGAGCTGTTTTTT
few,TRBV19,TRBJ1-2,TRBD1,CASSPRTGGSNYGYTF,TGTGCCAGTAGTCCCCGGACAGGGGGTTCCAACTATGGCTACACCTTC
many,TRBV20-1,TRBJ2-7,TRBD2,CSASRVVAGEQYF,TGCAGTGCTAGTAGGGTTGTAGCGGGGGAGCAGTACTTC
once,TRBV4-1,TRBJ2-7,NA,CASSQDSTGNTYEQYF,TGCGCCAGCAGCCAAGATAGTACCGGTAATACCTACGAGCAGTACTTC
NA,TRBV27,TRBJ1-2,TRBD1,CASSPPPGQGLFGYTF,TGTGCCAGCAGTCCCCCGCCAGGACAGGGTTTATTTGGCTACACCTTC
NA,TRBV6-5,TRBJ1-2,NA,CASSYQMRNYGYTF,TGTGCCAGCAGTTACCAGATGAGGAACTATGGCTACACCTTC
NA,TRBV7-9,TRBJ2-7,TRBD1,CASSSVRDRTYEQYF,TGTGCCAGCAGCTCAGTCCGGGACAGGACCTACGAGCAGTACTTC